This TCR beta chain is drawn from a study of blood T cells in healthy people across ages. CDR3 size: 14 residues. With a J-beta primer mix and a sample-barcoded 5' primer, a second PCR ran about 6 to 11 cycles. TCRdb reprocessed the 5' RACE reads with MiXCR, giving one entry per CDR3 protein. The sample lists around 900,000 distinct CDR3 sequences; approximately 50% were seen once. The chain employs TRBV21-1 and TRBJ2-5; TRBD1 is the table's D call, not checked against the DNA. TRBV21-1 is marked as a pseudogene. The source of this sequence is a woman aged 60-75 years in good health. The specimen was blood. CDR3 nucleotide sequence: TGTGCCAGCAGCAAAGGGGGGCGGCAAGAGACCCAGTACTTC. Amino acids: CASSKGGRQETQYF.